Presented here are 13 T cell receptor beta chains from one specimen sequenced in a study of blood T cell repertoires in COVID-19. Assay used: immunoSEQ multiplex PCR; TCRdb lists only in-frame clones, some missing. The repertoire holds some 20,000 clones, with about 85% as singletons. Sequencing was done on a sample of peripheral blood. The source is a man between 70 and 80 years old with acute or convalescent COVID-19.

The chain joins TRBV9 to TRBJ1-2; D ambiguous. Germline-derived CDR1 and CDR2 are SGDLS and YYNGEE. The ends were cut back, 0 bases at V and 2 bases at J, with 5 bases in the middle. CDR3 size: 13 residues. The CDR3 coding sequence is TGTGCCAGCAGCGTAGACAGAAACTATGGCTACACCTTC. It codes for CASSVDRNYGYTF.

V gene TRBV4-2 combines with J gene TRBJ1-1, with 11 bases fitting TRBD1. Germline loops: CDR1 LGHNA, CDR2 YNFKEQ. This CDR3 spans 15 amino acids. V dropped 3 bases and J dropped 4; count of bases not matched to a gene: 4. The CDR3 DNA reads as TGTGCCAGCAGCCATACCGGGACAGGGGGCACTGAAGCTTTCTTT. This gives the protein CASSHTGTGGTEAFF.

The chain uses TRBV18 and TRBJ2-1, with no clear D. The CDR3 loop spans 15 amino acids. Germline CDR1 and CDR2: KGHSH and LQKENI. V lost 8 bases, J lost 1 base, and 15 bases lay in between. The CDR3 nucleotides read TGTGCCAGCGCAGACCGCGGTCCTTCCTACAATGAGCAGTTCTTC. Residues: CASADRGPSYNEQFF.

The chain has TRBV7-7 and TRBJ1-1; D uncertain. Germline V lookup: CDR1 SSHAT, CDR2 FNYEAQ (reference sequence). The CDR3 covers 13 residues. Trimming shortened V by 5 bases and J by 4 bases, and 11 bases separated the two germline ends. The chain's CDR3 is CASSRAPGTEAFF. CDR3 sequence (DNA): TGTGCCAGCAGCCGAGCCCCGGGCACTGAAGCTTTCTTT.

This clone has just one count. The chain carries TRBV4-3 and TRBJ2-6, with 7 bases matching TRBD2. Per the germline V gene, CDR1 is LGHNA and CDR2 is YSLEER. This CDR3 comprises 18 residues. V lost 5 bases, J lost 0 bases, and 10 bases stayed unmatched. The CDR3: CASSAGGDPFSGANVLTF. In DNA form, the CDR3 reads TGCGCCAGCAGCGCTGGGGGGGACCCTTTCTCTGGGGCCAACGTCCTGACTTTC.

The genes are TRBV25-1 and TRBJ2-2; 10 bases align to TRBD1. Germline lookup yields CDR1 MGHDK and CDR2 SYGVNS. V lost 2 bases, J lost 5 bases, and 5 bases stayed unmatched. The CDR3 runs to 16 residues. The CDR3 spells CASSEGGTGVTGELFF. CDR3 nucleotides: TGTGCCAGCAGTGAAGGGGGGACAGGGGTGACCGGGGAGCTGTTTTTT.

The table lists this clone with a count of one. The chain joins TRBV6-2 or TRBV6-3 to TRBJ2-7; tentatively, D is TRBD2 (6 bases). The germline gives CDR1 MNHEY, CDR2 SVGEGT. Trimming removed 1 base at V and 6 bases at J, with 19 bases between. This CDR3 has 16 amino acids. The CDR3: CASSYYLAGFGLEQYF. CDR3 DNA sequence: TGTGCCAGCAGTTACTACTTGGCGGGATTCGGGCTCGAGCAGTACTTC.

This chain joins TRBV18 and TRBJ1-5, with TRBD1 matching over 8 bases. The V gene end was trimmed by 6 bases and the J gene end by 2 bases; junction bases not matched to a gene: 18. The length of the CDR3 is 19 residues. From germline, CDR1 is KGHSH and CDR2 LQKENI. The chain's CDR3 is CASSRDGQGLPPRNQPQHF. As DNA, the CDR3 is TGTGCCAGCTCCCGAGACGGACAGGGCTTGCCCCCTCGCAATCAGCCCCAGCATTTT.

A few counts support this clone. This chain uses TRBV6-6 with TRBJ2-7, with a weak D call TRBD2 (6 bases). Germline assignment: CDR1 MNHNY and CDR2 SVGAGI (reference sequence). This CDR3 is built from 14 residues. Deletions cut 6 bases from V and 2 bases from J, with 14 bases between. As DNA, the CDR3 is TGTGCCAGCAGATTAGGCGGGATAGCCTACGAGCAGTACTTC. Its protein is CASRLGGIAYEQYF.

The gene calls are TRBV18 and TRBJ1-1; D remains unclear. CDR1 is KGHSH, CDR2 LQKENI, per germline. V lost 6 bases and J 1 base, leaving 12 bases between the germline ends. The CDR3 extends over 14 amino acids. DNA of the CDR3: TGTGCCAGCTCCCCGTCCACACCGAACACTGAAGCTTTCTTT. Translating gives CASSPSTPNTEAFF.

This chain joins TRBV7-2 and TRBJ2-3, with D tentatively TRBD1 (5 bases). The V end lost 2 bases, the J end lost 4 bases, and 7 bases lay between the germline ends. This CDR3 has 13 amino acids. CDR1 SGHTA and CDR2 FQGNSA come from the germline V gene. CDR3 loop: CASSLQGSDTQYF. The CDR3 bases are TGTGCCAGCAGCTTACAGGGTTCAGATACGCAGTATTTT.

The chain links TRBV7-6 to TRBJ2-5; possibly TRBD1 for D (5 bases). CDR3 size: 18 residues. With 1 base removed from V and 1 base from J, the gap between germline ends came to 19 bases. CDR1 is SGHVS, CDR2 FNYEAQ, per germline. CDR3 bases: TGTGCCAGCAGCTTAGAGAACCGGAGACAGCCCCTCCAAGAGACCCAGTACTTC. It encodes CASSLENRRQPLQETQYF.

The J gene is TRBJ2-4, the V gene TRBV7-8, with D possibly matching TRBD2 (5 bases). Germline V gene lookup returns CDR1 SGHVS and CDR2 FQNEAQ. The CDR3 is made up of 17 amino acids. V was trimmed by 3 bases and J by 0 bases, leaving 15 bases between them. CDR3 amino acids: CASSFGRAVLAKNIQYF. DNA of the CDR3: TGTGCCAGCAGCTTCGGTCGAGCGGTACTAGCCAAAAACATTCAGTACTTC.